This T cell receptor (beta chain) was captured in a study of CXCR3 chemokines and chemotherapy response in bladder cancer. Many counts were recorded for this clonotype. MiXCR was run by TCRdb on the PCR reads, yielding one entry per CDR3 protein. The sample lists about 8,600 distinct CDR3 sequences; 10% to 15% were seen once. The length of the CDR3 is 15 residues. J was trimmed by 6 bases and V by 7 bases; bases with no gene match: 12. The receptor comes from a human donor with bladder cancer that responded to neoadjuvant chemotherapy. Sampling took place from a patient whose treatment included neoadjuvant chemotherapy. The rearrangement uses TRBV12-3 or TRBV12-4 and TRBJ1-2; 9 bases agree with TRBD1. The CDR3: CASTETGTGTHGYTF. The CDR3 DNA follows: TGTGCCAGCACCGAGACCGGGACAGGGACCCATGGCTACACCTTC.